This T cell receptor beta chain was sequenced for a study of cytomegalovirus exposure and HLA in healthy donors. Study-level points and caveats: One variant, a missense change in DCLRE1C, was linked in a later analysis to TCR beta V- and J-gene trimming. Analyses of presence/absence relied on an assumption of roughly uniform sequencing depth across donors. Donor immune exposure was known only as CMV serostatus.

The CDR3 length is 17 residues. This PCR relied on a set of 60 Vbeta primers and 13 Jbeta primers. In the original processing: As a later analysis found, there were tens of millions of unique TCR beta chains, of which 8.5 million to 14 million were shared. The repertoire was sequenced with immunoSEQ multiplex PCR; TCRdb's copy has only in-frame clones and lacks some. V, J and clone size reflect that table, while D and trimming were determined from the DNA. The data show approximately 170,000 clones, roughly 80% seen once. Only one count was recorded for this clone. Its antigen is undetermined. This clonotype was sampled from a woman aged 18-30 years in good health and CMV-seronegative. The specimen was PBMCs. This rearrangement joins TRBV21-1 to TRBJ2-3; the table names TRBD2, a call not compared with the DNA. TRBV21-1 is given as a pseudogene. For the CDR3, the DNA is TGTGCCAGCAGCAAAGGTAGGAGTCTAGCGGGAGTCGGGACGCAGTATTTT. Encoded protein: CASSKGRSLAGVGTQYF.